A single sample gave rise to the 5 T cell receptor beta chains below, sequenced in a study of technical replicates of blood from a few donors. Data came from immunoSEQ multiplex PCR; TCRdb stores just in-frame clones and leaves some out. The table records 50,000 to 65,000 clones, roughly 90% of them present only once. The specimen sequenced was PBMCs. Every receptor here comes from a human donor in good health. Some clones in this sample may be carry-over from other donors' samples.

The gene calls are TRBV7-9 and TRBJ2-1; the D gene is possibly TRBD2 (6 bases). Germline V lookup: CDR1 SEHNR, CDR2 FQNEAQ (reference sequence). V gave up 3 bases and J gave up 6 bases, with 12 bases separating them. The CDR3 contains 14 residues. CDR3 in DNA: TGTGCCAGCAGCTTGCCTAGCGCGACCAATGAGCAGTTCTTC. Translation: CASSLPSATNEQFF. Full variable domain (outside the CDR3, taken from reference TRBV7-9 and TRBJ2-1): DTGVSQNPRHKITKRGQNVTFRCDPISEHNRLYWYRQTLGQGPEFLTYFQNEAQLEKSRLLSDRFSAERPKGSFSTLEIQRTEQGDSAMYLCASSLPSATNEQFFGPGTRLTVL.

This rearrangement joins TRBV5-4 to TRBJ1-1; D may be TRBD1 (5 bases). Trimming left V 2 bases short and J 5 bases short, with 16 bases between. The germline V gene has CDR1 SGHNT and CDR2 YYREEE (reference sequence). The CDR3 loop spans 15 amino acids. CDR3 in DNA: TGTGCCAGCAGCTTTCGCAGGTCTGGGGGGACTGAAGCTTTCTTT. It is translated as CASSFRRSGGTEAFF. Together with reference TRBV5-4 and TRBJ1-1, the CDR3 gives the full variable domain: ETGVTQSPTHLIKTRGQQVTLRCSSQSGHNTVSWYQQALGQGPQFIFQYYREEENGRGNFPPRFSGLQFPNYSSELNVNALELDDSALYLCASSFRRSGGTEAFFGQGTRLTVV.

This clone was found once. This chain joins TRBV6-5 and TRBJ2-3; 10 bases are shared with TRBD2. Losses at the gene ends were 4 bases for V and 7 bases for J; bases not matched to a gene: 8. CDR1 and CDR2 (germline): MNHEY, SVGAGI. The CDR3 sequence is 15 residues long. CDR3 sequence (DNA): TGTGCCAGCAGTTTAGCGGGGGGCCCCACTCATACGCAGTATTTT. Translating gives CASSLAGGPTHTQYF.

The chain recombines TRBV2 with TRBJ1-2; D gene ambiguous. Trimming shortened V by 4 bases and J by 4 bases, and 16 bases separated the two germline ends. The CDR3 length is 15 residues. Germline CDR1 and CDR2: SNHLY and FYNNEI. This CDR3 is CASSAVERTPYGYTF. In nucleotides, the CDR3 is TGTGCCAGCAGTGCAGTAGAGCGGACCCCCTATGGCTACACCTTC.

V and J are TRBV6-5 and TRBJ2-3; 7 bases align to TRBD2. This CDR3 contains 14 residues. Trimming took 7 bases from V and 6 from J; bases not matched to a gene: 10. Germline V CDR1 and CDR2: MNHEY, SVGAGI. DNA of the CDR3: TGTGCCAGCAAGAGCGGGATTTGGGAGGATACGCAGTATTTT. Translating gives CASKSGIWEDTQYF.